The sequence of this T cell receptor beta chain was determined in a study of T-cell reconstitution after alpha-beta-depleted transplantation in children. The library targeted TCRbeta and was prepared with unique molecular identifiers. MiXCR, applied by TCRdb to the PCR reads, yields one record per CDR3 protein. The data hold about 120,000 distinct CDR3 sequences, with 9% to 12% observed a single time. This clonotype was detected only a few times. The CDR3 covers 15 residues. Losses at the gene ends were 4 bases for V and 2 bases for J; bases not matched to a gene: 7. Looked up from germline, CDR1 is KGHDR and CDR2 is SFDVKD.

The sequencing used PBMCs from the stem cell graft donor, collected from the stem cell graft. The source of this sequence is a human donor who donated a stem cell graft to a child with acute lymphoblastic leukemia. The genes are TRBV24-1 and TRBJ2-7; 7 positions agree with TRBD1. CDR3 loop: CATSDSGTAPYEQYF. The CDR3 nucleotides are TGTGCCACCAGTGACTCCGGGACAGCTCCCTACGAGCAGTACTTC.